A selection of T cell receptor beta chains follows, all from one sample in a study of T cells after yellow fever vaccination. TCRdb analysed the 5' RACE reads with MiXCR anew, one entry per CDR3 protein. The data contain some 300,000 distinct CDR3 sequences, less than 9.5% of them seen just once; the ten biggest clones take up about 3%. This sample comprised CD4+ T cells sorted from PBMCs, obtained 5 days after the yellow fever booster vaccination. The receptors come from a man younger than 30 who received the YFV17D yellow fever vaccine. The CDR3 runs from the conserved cysteine through the conserved F or W. A D gene is named only where the DNA matches it firmly. Not every row has a clone size; where given, it reads once, few, many or a size class.

>TRBJ2-1|TRBV6-2/TRBV6-3|few|NA
CASSSQGVQYNEQFF
TGTGCCAGCAGTTCCCAGGGCGTCCAGTACAATGAGCAGTTCTTC
>TRBJ2-7|TRBV7-2|few|TRBD2
CASSLDETSGVAEQYF
TGTGCCAGCAGCTTAGACGAGACTAGCGGGGTCGCGGAGCAGTACTTC
>TRBJ2-5|TRBV9|few|TRBD2
CASSASGGGTQYF
TGTGCCAGCAGCGCATCAGGCGGGGGGACCCAGTACTTC
>TRBJ2-7|TRBV11-2|NA|NA
CASSFPQDRASYEQYF
TGTGCCAGCAGCTTTCCCCAGGACAGAGCTTCCTACGAGCAGTACTTC
>TRBJ2-1|TRBV25-1|few|TRBD1
CASSARDRGPINEQFF
TGTGCCAGCAGTGCCCGAGACAGGGGGCCCATCAATGAGCAGTTCTTC
>TRBJ2-5|TRBV24-1|NA|NA
CATSDFRTVETQYF
TGTGCCACCAGTGATTTCCGGACCGTGGAGACCCAGTACTTC
>TRBJ2-3|TRBV5-4|NA|NA
CASSSFAGTDTQYF
TGTGCCAGCAGCTCATTTGCGGGGACAGATACGCAGTATTTT
>TRBJ1-2|TRBV6-1|few|NA
CASSEVKGLGYGYTF
TGTGCCAGCAGTGAAGTCAAGGGGCTAGGATATGGCTACACCTTC
>TRBJ2-3|TRBV11-2|NA|NA
CASSLSLGGFRSDTQYF
TGTGCCAGCAGCTTAAGCTTGGGGGGATTTCGCTCAGATACGCAGTATTTT
>TRBJ2-5|TRBV29-1|few|TRBD2
CSLRRGGETQYF
TGCAGCCTACGACGGGGGGGAGAGACCCAGTACTTC
>TRBJ1-5|TRBV20-1|few|TRBD1
CSAKVTGAAQPQHF
TGCAGTGCTAAGGTGACAGGGGCAGCTCAGCCCCAGCATTTT
>TRBJ2-7|TRBV7-2|many|TRBD1
CASSSRDRTFYEQYF
TGTGCCAGCAGTTCAAGGGACAGAACCTTCTACGAGCAGTACTTC
>TRBJ2-7|TRBV12-3/TRBV12-4|NA|NA
CATSASGYEQYF
TGTGCCACCTCGGCATCCGGCTACGAGCAGTACTTC
>TRBJ2-1|TRBV29-1|few|TRBD1
CSGSGTVYNEQFF
TGCAGCGGATCCGGGACAGTCTACAATGAGCAGTTCTTC
>TRBJ2-7|TRBV7-2|NA|NA
CASSPGTTNPREQYF
TGTGCCAGCAGCCCAGGGACGACTAACCCTCGGGAGCAGTACTTC
>TRBJ1-2|TRBV29-1|few|NA
CSVVARGEVYGYTF
TGCAGCGTTGTGGCCCGCGGGGAGGTATATGGCTACACCTTC
>TRBJ2-3|TRBV5-1|few|NA
CASSTGGPRDTQYF
TGCGCCAGCAGTACTGGGGGGCCCAGGGATACGCAGTATTTT
>TRBJ1-4|TRBV7-9|many|TRBD1
CASSPTQGGFEKLFF
TGTGCCAGCAGCCCGACACAGGGGGGATTTGAAAAACTGTTTTTT
>TRBJ1-5|TRBV30|few|NA
CAWRGVGGGSNQPQHF
TGTGCCTGGAGAGGGGTTGGAGGGGGTTCTAATCAGCCCCAGCATTTT
>TRBJ1-2|TRBV10-3|many|NA
CAISEATAYYGYTF
TGTGCCATCAGTGAGGCGACCGCCTACTATGGCTACACCTTC
>TRBJ1-1|TRBV7-2|NA|NA
CASSLVTGNTEAFF
TGTGCCAGCAGCTTAGTGACAGGTAACACTGAAGCTTTCTTT
>TRBJ2-5|TRBV20-1|few|NA
CSARYSRGFQETQYF
TGCAGTGCTAGATATTCTCGGGGATTCCAAGAGACCCAGTACTTC
>TRBJ2-5|TRBV6-2/TRBV6-3|few|TRBD2
CASRPPGLAGKYF
TGTGCCAGCAGACCCCCGGGACTAGCGGGGAAGTACTTC
>TRBJ1-1|TRBV7-8|NA|NA
CASSLGGVGGRAFF
TGTGCCAGCAGCTTAGGAGGGGTAGGGGGGAGAGCTTTCTTT
>TRBJ2-3|TRBV20-1|few|NA
CSGRRGNTDTQYF
TGCAGTGGACGGCGGGGAAACACAGATACGCAGTATTTT
>TRBJ2-2|TRBV7-2|few|TRBD1
CASSFTGDTGELFF
TGTGCCAGCAGCTTCACAGGGGACACCGGGGAGCTGTTTTTT
>TRBJ2-3|TRBV20-1|few|TRBD2
CSFIAGGLDTQYF
TGCAGTTTCATAGCGGGGGGGCTAGATACGCAGTATTTT
>TRBJ2-7|TRBV27|NA|TRBD1
CASSLGTGGRYEQYF
TGTGCCAGCAGCCTCGGGACAGGGGGCAGGTACGAGCAGTACTTC
>TRBJ2-2|TRBV5-6|many|TRBD1
CASSSRSGGGESNTGELFF
TGTGCCAGCAGCTCACGTTCAGGGGGCGGTGAATCGAACACCGGGGAGCTGTTTTTT
>TRBJ1-1|TRBV20-1|NA|NA
CSALTGSEAFF
TGCAGTGCGCTTACCGGGAGTGAAGCTTTCTTT
>TRBJ1-1|TRBV6-5|few|NA
CASIRRGGSMNTEAFF
TGTGCCAGCATACGCCGCGGGGGTTCGATGAACACTGAAGCTTTCTTT
>TRBJ1-5|TRBV6-1|few|NA
CASSDDGQVNQPQHF
TGTGCCAGCAGTGATGATGGTCAAGTCAATCAGCCCCAGCATTTT
>TRBJ2-5|TRBV20-1|many|TRBD2
CSARAAGAKTQYF
TGCAGTGCTAGAGCAGCGGGGGCCAAGACCCAGTACTTC
>TRBJ1-5|TRBV20-1|NA|TRBD1
CSASNVDRSFNQPQHF
TGCAGTGCTAGTAATGTGGACAGGTCTTTCAATCAGCCCCAGCATTTT
>TRBJ1-5|TRBV6-5|few|NA
CASTQGRDQPQHF
TGTGCCAGCACCCAGGGACGGGATCAGCCCCAGCATTTT
>TRBJ1-5|TRBV20-1|few|NA
CSALNRDSNQPQHF
TGCAGTGCGCTTAACAGGGATAGCAATCAGCCCCAGCATTTT
>TRBJ2-1|TRBV28|NA|TRBD1
CASTPEGANYNEQFF
TGTGCCAGCACCCCCGAGGGGGCGAACTACAATGAGCAGTTCTTC
>TRBJ2-5|TRBV6-5|few|NA
CASTIGETQYF
TGTGCCAGCACCATAGGCGAGACCCAGTACTTC
>TRBJ2-5|TRBV7-6|NA|NA
CASSGTAETQYF
TGTGCCAGCAGCGGCACAGCGGAGACCCAGTACTTC
>TRBJ1-4|TRBV4-3|NA|NA
CASCDLGTTNEKLFF
TGCGCCAGCTGCGACCTAGGGACAACTAATGAAAAACTGTTTTTT
>TRBJ1-2|TRBV29-1|few|NA
CSAERPDYGYTF
TGCAGCGCCGAACGACCGGACTATGGCTACACCTTC
>TRBJ1-2|TRBV3-2|NA|NA
CASSQGPLNLDSSVTFYGYTF
TGTGCCAGCAGCCAAGGTCCCCTAAACTTGGACAGCTCAGTCACCTTCTATGGCTACACCTTC
>TRBJ2-7|TRBV7-8|few|TRBD1
CASSLAGGQGAYEQYF
TGTGCCAGCAGCTTAGCAGGGGGCCAGGGGGCCTACGAGCAGTACTTC
>TRBJ1-6|TRBV25-1|few|NA
CASGPVGSPLHF
TGTGCCAGCGGCCCGGTGGGTTCACCCCTCCACTTT
>TRBJ2-6|TRBV6-1|NA|NA
CASSGQRSGANVLTF
TGTGCCAGCAGTGGGCAGCGGTCTGGGGCCAACGTCCTGACTTTC
>TRBJ2-5|TRBV9|few|TRBD2
CASSVEEGLVGAETQYF
TGTGCCAGCAGCGTAGAGGAGGGACTAGTCGGCGCTGAGACCCAGTACTTC
>TRBJ1-4|TRBV5-1|NA|NA
CASSSRGPTTNEKLFF
TGCGCCAGCAGCTCCAGGGGCCCGACAACTAATGAAAAACTGTTTTTT
>TRBJ1-2|TRBV6-5|many|TRBD1
CASFRDRGYGYTF
TGTGCCAGTTTCCGGGACAGGGGCTATGGCTACACCTTC
>TRBJ2-7|TRBV9|many|NA
CASSVAGSDTYEQYF
TGTGCCAGCAGCGTAGCTGGCAGCGACACCTACGAGCAGTACTTC
>TRBJ2-3|TRBV7-2|NA|NA
CASSLVPGSTSTDTQYF
TGTGCCAGCAGCTTAGTGCCGGGGTCGACTAGCACAGATACGCAGTATTTT